These 30 T cell receptor beta chains were sequenced from one sample in a study of CD8 T cells in ankylosing spondylitis. A single record per CDR3 protein comes from TCRdb applying MiXCR to the 5' RACE reads. The sample has approximately 250,000 distinct CDR3 sequences, roughly 32% seen once. Input material: blood, either unsorted or a sorted T cell fraction (not recorded which). These receptors were collected from a male donor with ankylosing spondylitis or in good health (not recorded which).

The chain joins TRBV12-3 or TRBV12-4 to TRBJ2-3, with D maybe TRBD1 (6 bases). Trimming stripped 4 bases from V and 4 bases from J, with 12 bases between. The CDR3 has 14 residues. CDR3 sequence reads: CASSWDMGPDTQYF. CDR3 DNA sequence: TGTGCCAGCAGTTGGGACATGGGCCCAGATACGCAGTATTTT.

This chain uses TRBV12-3 or TRBV12-4 with TRBJ2-5; tentatively, D is TRBD1 (6 bases). Trimming left V 5 bases short and J 6 bases short, with 16 bases between. CDR3 length equals 14 residues. CDR3 bases: TGTGCCAGCAGTCCGGGACATGGGGCAAAGACCCAGTACTTC. Amino acids: CASSPGHGAKTQYF.

The table lists this clonotype with a few counts. This chain uses TRBV12-3 or TRBV12-4 with TRBJ2-3; D gene unclear. The V and J ends lost 6 bases and 5 bases respectively, with 15 bases between them. The CDR3 loop spans 14 amino acids. The CDR3 bases are TGTGCCAGCAGCCACTCTCTGGCAGAAGATACGCAGTATTTT. It codes for CASSHSLAEDTQYF.

V gene TRBV29-1 combines with J gene TRBJ2-7; D gene uncertain. Looked up from germline, CDR1 is SQVTM and CDR2 is ANQGSEA. V was clipped by 4 bases and J by 2 bases, with 15 bases between them. The CDR3 is made up of 14 amino acids. CDR3 loop: CSVGANHQPYEQYF. In DNA, the CDR3 is TGCAGCGTTGGGGCGAACCATCAGCCCTACGAGCAGTACTTC.

This clonotype was picked up a small number of times. The chain combines TRBV20-1 with TRBJ1-5; D not certain. This CDR3 contains 14 residues. Germline V gives CDR1 DFQATT, CDR2 SNEGSKA (reference sequence). The germline V and J ends were trimmed by 6 bases and 0 bases, with 12 bases remaining between them. The CDR3 sequence: CSATALNSNQPQHF. The CDR3 DNA reads as TGCAGTGCAACGGCCCTCAATAGCAATCAGCCCCAGCATTTT.

This clonotype was picked up a small number of times. The V gene is TRBV15, the J gene TRBJ2-3, with TRBD2 matching over 9 bases. Looked up from germline, CDR1 is LNHNV and CDR2 is YYDKDF (reference sequence). This CDR3 region has 16 residues. Trimming cost V 3 bases and J 7 bases; bases outside gene matches: 11. The CDR3: CATSRSGTSYYNTQYF. Written as DNA, the CDR3 is TGTGCCACCAGCAGGAGCGGGACTAGCTACTACAATACGCAGTATTTT.

The V gene is TRBV30, the J gene TRBJ2-1, with 8 positions matching TRBD1. The CDR3 runs 14 residues. Germline CDR1 reads GTSNPN; CDR2 reads SVGIG (reference sequence). V was pared by 2 bases and J by 8 bases, with 8 bases of the junction left unmatched. The DNA for the CDR3 is TGTGCCTGGAGTAAACAGGGGGGCTTCTATGAGCAGTTCTTC. Amino acid sequence: CAWSKQGGFYEQFF.

The CDR3 sequence: CSAPDRGRGTGELFF. For the CDR3, the DNA is TGCAGTGCGCCGGACAGGGGGCGAGGTACCGGGGAGCTGTTTTTT. V usage is TRBV20-1 and J usage is TRBJ2-2, with 11 bases identical to TRBD1. Germline values: CDR1 DFQATT, CDR2 SNEGSKA (reference sequence). The V gene end was trimmed by 6 bases and the J gene end by 5 bases; junction bases not matched to a gene: 8. The CDR3 contains 15 residues.

This sequence joins TRBV7-8 and TRBJ2-6; maybe TRBD1 (6 bases). Trimming removed 7 bases at V and 1 base at J, with 11 bases between. Per the germline V gene, CDR1 is SGHVS and CDR2 is FQNEAQ. This CDR3 has 15 residues. The CDR3 region has the DNA TGTGCCAGCAACACAGGGACGTCTGGGGCCAACGTCCTGACTTTC. Translated, it gives CASNTGTSGANVLTF. Together with reference TRBV7-8 and TRBJ2-6, the CDR3 gives the full variable domain: GAGVSQSPRYKVAKRGQDVALRCDPISGHVSLFWYQQALGQGPEFLTYFQNEAQLDKSGLPSDRFFAERPEGSVSTLKIQRTQQEDSAVYLCASNTGTSGANVLTFGAGSRLTVL.

This chain uses TRBV5-1 with TRBJ2-2, with D possibly TRBD1 on 6 matching bases. There are 15 residues in the CDR3. V was shortened by 4 bases and J by 1 base, with 11 bases between the two germline ends. In germline, CDR1 is SGHRS, CDR2 YFSETQ. The CDR3 coding sequence is TGCGCCAGCAGCCCGGGGACAATGAACACCGGGGAGCTGTTTTTT. It yields the protein CASSPGTMNTGELFF.

This clonotype was observed a few times. J is TRBJ1-1 and V is TRBV9; D remains unclear. The length of the CDR3 is 14 residues. V lost 3 bases to trimming and J lost 0 bases, with 9 bases between them. CDR1 SGDLS and CDR2 YYNGEE come from the germline V gene. CDR3 residues: CASSARTMNTEAFF. CDR3 sequence (DNA): TGTGCCAGCAGCGCGAGGACGATGAACACTGAAGCTTTCTTT.

In its sample, this clonotype was seen a few times. The V gene is TRBV5-5, the J gene TRBJ2-3; 10 bases are shared with TRBD2. The CDR3 contains 15 residues. V lost 3 bases, J lost 4 bases, and 5 bases stayed unmatched. CDR1 is SGHKS and CDR2 is YYEKEE in the germline V gene (reference sequence). CDR3 protein: CASSSKAGGPDTQYF. In nucleotides, the CDR3 is TGTGCCAGCAGCTCAAAAGCGGGGGGGCCAGATACGCAGTATTTT.

The V gene is TRBV2, the J gene TRBJ2-7, with 9 bases that match TRBD1. Germline V gene lookup returns CDR1 SNHLY and CDR2 FYNNEI. This CDR3 contains 15 residues. Germline trimming cut 6 bases from V and 6 bases from J; bases unmatched to any gene: 12. Written as DNA, the CDR3 is TGTGCCAGCAGGGACGGACAGGGGTCACCCCGCGAGCAGTACTTC. Translating gives CASRDGQGSPREQYF.

This clonotype was seen a few times. This chain links TRBV30 with TRBJ1-2; TRBD1 might be the D (5 bases). The CDR3 runs to 13 residues. The ends were cut back, 2 bases at V and 4 bases at J, with 11 bases in the middle. The germline V gene encodes CDR1 GTSNPN and CDR2 SVGIG (reference sequence). CDR3 amino acids: CAWSSQGPYGYTF. CDR3 DNA: TGTGCCTGGAGTAGCCAGGGACCCTATGGCTACACCTTC.

CDR3 DNA sequence: TGTGCCAGCAGCCAATGGGACAGGGGGACCGGGGAGCTGTTTTTT. Residues: CASSQWDRGTGELFF. V is TRBV7-6 and J is TRBJ2-2; TRBD1 matches at 11 bases. CDR3 length: 15 amino acids. V dropped 5 bases and J dropped 5; count of bases not matched to a gene: 4. Germline V gene sequence: CDR1 SGHVS, CDR2 FNYEAQ.

The J gene is TRBJ2-1, the V gene TRBV15; D uncertain. Germline lookup yields CDR1 LNHNV and CDR2 YYDKDF (reference sequence). V gave up 0 bases and J gave up 1 base, with 19 bases separating them. This CDR3 comprises 19 residues. This CDR3 reads CATSRDSKDEGNSYNEQFF. The CDR3 coding sequence is TGTGCCACCAGCAGAGATAGTAAGGATGAAGGTAATTCCTACAATGAGCAGTTCTTC.

The chain carries TRBV20-1 and TRBJ2-1; 7 bases line up with TRBD2. CDR1 is DFQATT and CDR2 is SNEGSKA in the germline V gene (reference sequence). The CDR3 loop spans 14 amino acids. V was clipped by 5 bases and J by 4 bases; unmatched bases: 8. This CDR3 reads CSAPNRDYYNEQFF. CDR3 sequence (DNA): TGCAGTGCTCCAAATCGGGACTATTACAATGAGCAGTTCTTC.

The chain links TRBV20-1 to TRBJ1-3, with TRBD1 matching over 7 bases. This CDR3 is 18 amino acids long. The J segment lost 1 base and the V segment lost 0 bases, leaving 12 bases of the junction unmatched. Germline CDR1 is DFQATT and CDR2 is SNEGSKA (reference sequence). The CDR3 sequence is CSARDPRGAGGSGNTIYF. The CDR3 bases are TGCAGTGCTAGAGACCCCAGGGGGGCCGGGGGTTCTGGAAACACCATATATTTT.

The V call is TRBV18, the J call TRBJ2-7, with 8 bases that match TRBD1. This CDR3 has 14 amino acids. The V gene's germline CDR1 is KGHSH and CDR2 LQKENI. V lost 3 bases to trimming and J lost 4 bases; unmatched junction nucleotides: 5. The CDR3 nucleotides read TGTGCCAGCTCACCCCGACAGGGGTCGTACGAGCAGTACTTC. Amino acid sequence: CASSPRQGSYEQYF.

V usage is TRBV7-9 and J usage is TRBJ2-7; the D is unclear. V lost 6 bases and J 3 bases, leaving 9 bases between the germline ends. There are 12 residues in the CDR3. The V gene's germline CDR1 is SEHNR and CDR2 FQNEAQ (reference sequence). CDR3 amino acids: CASSVGLYEQYF. The CDR3, as DNA: TGTGCCAGCAGTGTAGGTCTCTACGAGCAGTACTTC.

The chain carries TRBV24-1 and TRBJ2-1; a weak D match, TRBD1 (5 bases). Germline assignment: CDR1 KGHDR and CDR2 SFDVKD. This CDR3 is built from 13 residues. Deletions cut 4 bases from V and 5 bases from J, with 8 bases between. CDR3 in DNA: TGTGCCACCAGTGAGACAGCTGACAATGAGCAGTTCTTC. It specifies CATSETADNEQFF.

This chain uses TRBV9 with TRBJ2-3; TRBD2 might be the D (6 bases). Trimming left V 2 bases short and J 10 bases short, with 14 bases between. The CDR3 has 13 amino acids. CDR1 is SGDLS, CDR2 YYNGEE, per germline. CDR3 nucleotides: TGTGCCAGCAGCGTGGCGGGGACGGGGCCGCAGTATTTT. Translating it yields CASSVAGTGPQYF.

V gene TRBV20-1 combines with J gene TRBJ2-1, with D perhaps matching TRBD2 (6 bases). The CDR3 is made up of 14 amino acids. V lost 1 base, J lost 3 bases, and 10 bases lay in between. Germline CDR1 DFQATT, CDR2 SNEGSKA (reference sequence). CDR3 residues: CSARVGGNYNEQFF. CDR3 nucleotides: TGCAGTGCTAGAGTAGGAGGGAACTACAATGAGCAGTTCTTC.

The V and J genes are TRBV20-1 and TRBJ1-4; D gene ambiguous. With 3 bases removed from V and 10 bases from J, the gap between germline ends came to 15 bases. Germline V gene sequence: CDR1 DFQATT, CDR2 SNEGSKA (reference sequence). This CDR3 comprises 13 residues. This chain's CDR3 is CSASRGLSGKLFF. The CDR3, as DNA: TGCAGTGCTAGTCGGGGTCTTAGTGGAAAACTGTTTTTT.

The chain couples TRBV10-3 to TRBJ2-1; 7 bases are a match to TRBD1. The CDR3 spans 15 residues. The junction had 8 bases not matched to a gene; V was cut back by 9 bases and J by 0 bases. The germline CDR1 and CDR2 sequences are ENHRY and SYGVKD. The CDR3 DNA reads TGTGCCATAAGGGGACAGTTGAGCTCCTACAATGAGCAGTTCTTC. Its translation: CAIRGQLSSYNEQFF.

The V and J genes are TRBV6-5 and TRBJ2-5; D not resolved. Trimming took 6 bases from V and 6 from J, leaving 8 bases between them. The CDR3 runs 11 residues. Germline V lookup: CDR1 MNHEY, CDR2 SVGAGI. The CDR3: CASSFGKTQYF. As DNA, the CDR3 is TGTGCCAGCAGCTTCGGAAAGACCCAGTACTTC.

The rearrangement links TRBV15 to TRBJ1-5, with unresolved D. Germline V lookup: CDR1 LNHNV, CDR2 YYDKDF (reference sequence). Between the trimmed V and J ends, which lost 5 bases and 2 bases, there was a span of 10 bases. This CDR3 has 14 residues. The DNA for the CDR3 is TGTGCCACCAGCCCCAGGTCGGGCAATCAGCCCCAGCATTTT. It translates to CATSPRSGNQPQHF.

The V call is TRBV7-9, the J call TRBJ2-4, with TRBD2 as a possible D gene (6 bases). In germline, CDR1 is SEHNR, CDR2 FQNEAQ (reference sequence). V was pared by 5 bases and J by 3 bases, with 14 bases between. CDR3 length: 15 amino acids. CDR3 in DNA: TGTGCCAGCAGCGGGACTGCAGAGGTCAAAAACATTCAGTACTTC. Translating gives CASSGTAEVKNIQYF.

Only a few counts were recorded for this clonotype. The chain joins TRBV20-1 to TRBJ2-5; D unclear. The V gene lost 3 bases and the J gene lost 3 bases, with 11 bases spanning the gap. Per the germline V gene, CDR1 is DFQATT and CDR2 is SNEGSKA (reference sequence). CDR3 length: 13 amino acids. The CDR3 region has the DNA TGCAGTGCTAGCAGGCCGGGTAAAGAGACCCAGTACTTC. Protein product: CSASRPGKETQYF.

The rearrangement joins TRBV12-3 or TRBV12-4 to TRBJ2-3, with D perhaps TRBD1 or TRBD2 (5 bases each). Trimming shortened V by 1 base and J by 0 bases, and 8 bases separated the two germline ends. The CDR3 has 15 amino acids. The CDR3 sequence: CASSLDRTSTDTQYF. The CDR3 DNA is TGTGCCAGCAGTTTAGACAGGACTAGCACAGATACGCAGTATTTT.